A selection of T cell receptor beta chains follows, all from one sample in a study of control samples from healthy donors and cancer patients. Produced via immunoSEQ multiplex PCR; TCRdb's table is partial and in-frame only. The repertoire holds 400,000 to 450,000 clones, with 80% to 95% as singletons. What was sequenced was PBMCs. These TCRs come from a man in his forties with head and neck cancer. The CDR3 runs from the conserved cysteine through the conserved F or W. A D gene is named only where the DNA matches it firmly. Size tells how often a clone was seen (once, few, many) or the class of an expanded clone, and some rows leave it out.

D gene: .
V gene: TRBV6-1
clone size: .
J gene: TRBJ2-1
CDR3 DNA: TGTGCCAGCAGTGAAAGTGACAGGTACAATGAGCAGTTCTTC
CDR3 protein: CASSESDRYNEQFF

D gene: TRBD1
V gene: TRBV15
clone size: .
J gene: TRBJ2-7
CDR3 DNA: TGTGCCACCAGCAGGCTCCGGGACAGCTCCTACGAGCAGTACTTC
CDR3 protein: CATSRLRDSSYEQYF

D gene: .
V gene: TRBV6-5
clone size: .
J gene: TRBJ1-2
CDR3 DNA: TGTGCCAGCAGTTACCGAGGGACGGACTATGGCTACACCTTC
CDR3 protein: CASSYRGTDYGYTF

D gene: .
V gene: TRBV4-1
clone size: .
J gene: TRBJ1-2
CDR3 DNA: TGCGCCAGCAGCCCCCCCGGGGCCGGCTACACCTTC
CDR3 protein: CASSPPGAGYTF

D gene: TRBD2
V gene: TRBV13
clone size: .
J gene: TRBJ2-7
CDR3 DNA: TGTGCCAGCAGCTTAGTTGGGGGGAGGACTAGCGCCCTCCACGAGCAGTACTTC
CDR3 protein: CASSLVGGRTSALHEQYF

D gene: TRBD1
V gene: TRBV19
clone size: .
J gene: TRBJ2-2
CDR3 DNA: TGTGCCAGTAGTCAGGACAGGGCTACCGGGGAGCTGTTTTTT
CDR3 protein: CASSQDRATGELFF

D gene: .
V gene: TRBV6-5
clone size: once
J gene: TRBJ2-7
CDR3 DNA: TGTGCCAGCCGCGGGGGACAGGATTCCTACGAGCAGTACTTC
CDR3 protein: CASRGGQDSYEQYF

D gene: .
V gene: TRBV6-5
clone size: .
J gene: TRBJ2-2
CDR3 DNA: TGTGCCAGCAGTTACGTAGGGTCCGGGGAGCTGTTTTTT
CDR3 protein: CASSYVGSGELFF

D gene: TRBD1
V gene: TRBV4-3
clone size: .
J gene: TRBJ1-1
CDR3 DNA: TGCGCCAGCAGCTCTACAGGGGGCAGGGATGAAGCTTTCTTT
CDR3 protein: CASSSTGGRDEAFF

D gene: TRBD1
V gene: TRBV15
clone size: .
J gene: TRBJ1-4
CDR3 DNA: TGTGCCACCAGCAGGACAACAGGGGCAACTAATGAAAAACTGTTTTTT
CDR3 protein: CATSRTTGATNEKLFF

D gene: .
V gene: TRBV28
clone size: .
J gene: TRBJ1-1
CDR3 DNA: TGTGCCAGCAGTTTAATGGCAGGGGTGGACACTGAAGCTTTCTTT
CDR3 protein: CASSLMAGVDTEAFF

D gene: TRBD1
V gene: TRBV14
clone size: .
J gene: TRBJ1-5
CDR3 DNA: TGTGCCAGCAGCCAAGGCCGGGACAGGGCCCAGCATTTT
CDR3 protein: CASSQGRDRAQHF

D gene: TRBD1
V gene: TRBV28
clone size: .
J gene: TRBJ1-4
CDR3 DNA: TGTGCCAGCAGTTTGAAGACAGGGAGGGAAAAACTGTTTTTT
CDR3 protein: CASSLKTGREKLFF

D gene: .
V gene: TRBV5-5
clone size: .
J gene: TRBJ2-3
CDR3 DNA: TGTGCCAGCAGCCCCGGGATGGGGGGCACAGATACGCAGTATTTT
CDR3 protein: CASSPGMGGTDTQYF

D gene: .
V gene: TRBV27
clone size: few
J gene: TRBJ1-5
CDR3 DNA: TGTGCCAGCAGTTTGAAAAAGGGTAGTAGCAATCAGCCCCAGCATTTT
CDR3 protein: CASSLKKGSSNQPQHF

D gene: .
V gene: TRBV24-1
clone size: .
J gene: TRBJ1-6
CDR3 DNA: TGTGCCACCAGTGATGGGGACGGTGGAGGAAAAGCACCCCTCCACTTT
CDR3 protein: CATSDGDGGGKAPLHF

D gene: .
V gene: TRBV3-1/TRBV3-2
clone size: .
J gene: TRBJ2-7
CDR3 DNA: TGTGCCAGCAGCCCCACGCCCCCCAACTCCTACGAGCAGTACTTC
CDR3 protein: CASSPTPPNSYEQYF

D gene: .
V gene: TRBV2
clone size: .
J gene: TRBJ2-7
CDR3 DNA: TGTGCCAGCAGTGAAGGCAATATCGACGAGCAGTACTTC
CDR3 protein: CASSEGNIDEQYF

D gene: .
V gene: TRBV14
clone size: .
J gene: TRBJ2-6
CDR3 DNA: TGTGCCAGCAGCCGCGGTCCGGACCCCAACGTCCTGACTTTC
CDR3 protein: CASSRGPDPNVLTF

D gene: .
V gene: TRBV6-5
clone size: .
J gene: TRBJ1-2
CDR3 DNA: TGTGCCAGCATCGCGGGTCGGGGGGTATCTGGCTACACCTTC
CDR3 protein: CASIAGRGVSGYTF

D gene: .
V gene: TRBV10-2
clone size: few
J gene: TRBJ1-1
CDR3 DNA: TGCGCCAGCAGTAGGGGGGCCATGAACACTGAAGCTTTCTTT
CDR3 protein: CASSRGAMNTEAFF

D gene: .
V gene: TRBV19
clone size: .
J gene: TRBJ1-5
CDR3 DNA: TGTGCCAGTCAGGGTATTAGCAATCAGCCCCAGCATTTT
CDR3 protein: CASQGISNQPQHF

D gene: .
V gene: TRBV5-8
clone size: .
J gene: TRBJ2-7
CDR3 DNA: TGTGCCAGCAGTCGGACAGTTCGCTCCTACGAGCAGTACTTC
CDR3 protein: CASSRTVRSYEQYF

D gene: .
V gene: TRBV6-5
clone size: .
J gene: TRBJ2-7
CDR3 DNA: TGTGCCAGCTACCTGTCGTCCAGGCCCTACGAGCAGTACTTC
CDR3 protein: CASYLSSRPYEQYF

D gene: .
V gene: TRBV5-1
clone size: .
J gene: TRBJ1-5
CDR3 DNA: TGCGCCAGCAGCTTGTTGGGGGTGTCTAATCAGCCCCAGCATTTT
CDR3 protein: CASSLLGVSNQPQHF

D gene: .
V gene: TRBV29-1
clone size: .
J gene: TRBJ1-2
CDR3 DNA: TGCAGCGTTGGGGACGGAACCTCCTATGGCTACACCTTC
CDR3 protein: CSVGDGTSYGYTF

D gene: TRBD2
V gene: TRBV28
clone size: .
J gene: TRBJ2-2
CDR3 DNA: TGTGCCAGCAGTCAACTAGCGGGAGCGGTCGGGGAGCTGTTTTTT
CDR3 protein: CASSQLAGAVGELFF

D gene: TRBD1
V gene: TRBV6-5
clone size: .
J gene: TRBJ2-7
CDR3 DNA: TGTGCCAGCAGGCCGAGGGACAGAACTCCCTACGAGCAGTACTTC
CDR3 protein: CASRPRDRTPYEQYF

D gene: TRBD1
V gene: TRBV12-3/TRBV12-4
clone size: .
J gene: TRBJ2-7
CDR3 DNA: TGTGCCAGCAGCCCTACAGGGGGAGAGCAGTACTTC
CDR3 protein: CASSPTGGEQYF

D gene: .
V gene: TRBV6-6
clone size: .
J gene: TRBJ2-2
CDR3 DNA: TGTGCCAGCAGTTACTCGCGAGATACCGGGGAGCTGTTTTTT
CDR3 protein: CASSYSRDTGELFF

D gene: .
V gene: TRBV5-6
clone size: .
J gene: TRBJ2-7
CDR3 DNA: TGTGCCAGCAGCCATCGCGGGTTCCCCTCCTACGAGCAGTACTTC
CDR3 protein: CASSHRGFPSYEQYF

D gene: .
V gene: TRBV12-3/TRBV12-4
clone size: few
J gene: TRBJ1-3
CDR3 DNA: TGTGCCACTTTTAAATCTGGAAACACCATATATTTT
CDR3 protein: CATFKSGNTIYF

D gene: .
V gene: TRBV18
clone size: once
J gene: TRBJ2-1
CDR3 DNA: TGTGCCAGCTCACCAGACAGGATCTCCTACAATGAGCAGTTCTTC
CDR3 protein: CASSPDRISYNEQFF

D gene: .
V gene: TRBV3-1/TRBV3-2
clone size: .
J gene: TRBJ1-1
CDR3 DNA: TGTGCCAGCAGCCAAGGCACCTCAAACACTGAAGCTTTCTTT
CDR3 protein: CASSQGTSNTEAFF

D gene: TRBD2
V gene: TRBV5-1
clone size: .
J gene: TRBJ2-1
CDR3 DNA: TGCGCCAGCAATAATCAACTAGCGCGTTACAATGAGCAGTTCTTC
CDR3 protein: CASNNQLARYNEQFF

D gene: .
V gene: TRBV24-1
clone size: .
J gene: TRBJ2-1
CDR3 DNA: TGTGCCACCAGTGCAATCCTCGGTGAGCAGTTCTTC
CDR3 protein: CATSAILGEQFF

D gene: TRBD1
V gene: TRBV28
clone size: .
J gene: TRBJ2-7
CDR3 DNA: TGTGCCAGCAGTACCCGGACAGGACACGAGCAGTACTTC
CDR3 protein: CASSTRTGHEQYF